Listed here are 13 T cell receptor beta chains from one sample, sequenced in a study of identical twins. Each CDR3 protein is one row after TCRdb ran MiXCR on the 5' RACE reads. The table shows approximately 670,000 distinct CDR3 sequences, with 6% to 6.5% occurring only once. Sequenced sample: naive T cells sorted from blood. Receptors were obtained from a man younger than 30 in good health.

The chain employs TRBV6-1 and TRBJ2-1; the match to TRBD2 covers 9 bases. There are 16 residues in the CDR3. The V and J ends lost 6 bases and 9 bases, in that order; junction bases with no gene match: 15. Germline V gene lookup returns CDR1 MNHNS and CDR2 SASEGT. This CDR3 reads CASRRPRASGNGEQFF. Written as DNA, the CDR3 is TGTGCCAGCAGACGACCTCGGGCTAGCGGGAACGGTGAGCAGTTCTTC.

This clonotype was counted at least ten times. As DNA, the CDR3 is TGTGCCAGCAGTTTATTCCCAGGGGATCAGCCCCAGCATTTT. This sequence encodes CASSLFPGDQPQHF. This chain joins TRBV27 and TRBJ1-5, with a weak D call TRBD1 (6 bases). Germline V lookup: CDR1 MNHEY, CDR2 SMNVEV (reference sequence). This CDR3 has 14 residues. Trimming took off 1 base at V and 5 bases at J, with 9 bases between the two ends.

The table lists this clonotype with many counts. This chain links TRBV24-1 with TRBJ2-1, with D possibly matching TRBD1 (6 bases). Germline lookup yields CDR1 KGHDR and CDR2 SFDVKD. Trimming pared 3 bases from V and 6 bases from J, leaving 23 bases between. The CDR3 contains 18 residues. CDR3 DNA: TGTGCCACCAGTGATACCCAGGGGAAAGCTCCTACTGGCAATGAGCAGTTCTTC. Translated: CATSDTQGKAPTGNEQFF.

This clonotype was detected only a few times. The chain uses TRBV20-1 and TRBJ2-6; 7 bases are shared with TRBD1. Losses at the gene ends were 3 bases for V and 0 bases for J; bases not matched to a gene: 2. CDR1 is DFQATT and CDR2 is SNEGSKA in the germline V gene (reference sequence). This CDR3 has 15 residues. The CDR3 DNA reads TGCAGTGCTAGGGGACAGAACTCTGGGGCCAACGTCCTGACTTTC. This translates into CSARGQNSGANVLTF.

This clonotype was picked up many times. V usage is TRBV27 and J usage is TRBJ2-1; no definite D call. This CDR3 region has 14 residues. Trimming shortened V by 2 bases and J by 8 bases, and 13 bases separated the two germline ends. Per germline, CDR1 MNHEY and CDR2 SMNVEV (reference sequence). The CDR3 is CASSLGYWGYEQFF. The CDR3 bases are TGTGCCAGCAGTTTAGGCTACTGGGGATATGAGCAGTTCTTC.

This clonotype was counted many times. CDR3 amino acids: CATSREGYEQYV. The CDR3 DNA reads as TGTGCCACCAGCAGAGAGGGTTACGAGCAGTACGTC. The chain couples TRBV15 to TRBJ2-7; D remains unclear. Germline V gene data show CDR1 as LNHNV and CDR2 as YYDKDF (reference sequence). This CDR3 is built from 12 residues. V was shortened by 0 bases and J by 4 bases, with 4 bases between the two germline ends.

This clonotype showed up many times. The chain is built from TRBV29-1 and TRBJ2-3; 8 bases are shared with TRBD2. The V and J ends lost 8 bases and 5 bases, in that order; junction bases with no gene match: 9. Germline assignment: CDR1 SQVTM and CDR2 ANQGSEA. The CDR3 covers 13 residues. The CDR3 bases are TGCAGCCTTAACCTAGCGGGTGGAGATACGCAGTATTTT. This codes for CSLNLAGGDTQYF.

The rearrangement uses TRBV12-3 or TRBV12-4 and TRBJ1-5; 10 nucleotides agree with TRBD1. J lost 7 bases, V lost 4 bases, and 13 bases had no gene match. The CDR3 consists of 17 residues. For the CDR3, the DNA is TGTGCCAGCAGTTGGGACCTTTCCGGGACAGGGGCCCAGCCCCAGCATTTT. This sequence encodes CASSWDLSGTGAQPQHF.

This clonotype was detected ten times or more. The chain has TRBV20-1 and TRBJ2-7; 7 positions match TRBD1. After removal of 6 bases from V and 3 bases from J, the junction contained 2 bases not matched to a gene. Germline assignment: CDR1 DFQATT and CDR2 SNEGSKA (reference sequence). The CDR3 contains 11 residues. CDR3 sequence reads: CSARTGYEQYF. As DNA, the CDR3 is TGCAGTGCCCGGACAGGCTACGAGCAGTACTTC.

The table lists this clonotype with a few counts. This chain connects TRBV3-1 to TRBJ2-5; 10 positions agree with TRBD2. The CDR3 is 18 residues long. Germline CDR1 is LGHDT and CDR2 is YNNKEL (reference sequence). Trimming removed 4 bases from V and 5 bases from J; junction bases left unmatched: 16. CDR3 region: CASSPRTSGRTLGETQYF. The DNA for the CDR3 is TGTGCCAGCAGCCCCCGGACTAGCGGTAGAACCCTAGGGGAGACCCAGTACTTC.

This clonotype was found many times. The chain recombines TRBV7-2 with TRBJ2-5; 11 bases fit TRBD1. The CDR3 is 15 amino acids. After removal of 5 bases from V and 5 bases from J, the junction contained 7 bases not matched to a gene. CDR1 is SGHTA, CDR2 FQGNSA, per germline. The CDR3 sequence: CASSPGQGVWETQYF. The CDR3 coding sequence is TGTGCCAGCAGCCCGGGACAGGGGGTTTGGGAGACCCAGTACTTC.

DNA of the CDR3: TGTGCCAGTAAGCTCGGCCTCACAGGGGAGCAGTTCTTC. It yields the protein CASKLGLTGEQFF. The rearrangement joins TRBV7-9 to TRBJ2-1; tentative D call: TRBD1 (6 bases). CDR1 and CDR2 (germline): SEHNR, FQNEAQ (reference sequence). This CDR3 spans 13 amino acids. Trimming stripped 9 bases from V and 10 bases from J, with 19 bases between.

The chain links TRBV20-1 to TRBJ2-5, with TRBD2 matching 14 bases. From germline, CDR1 is DFQATT and CDR2 SNEGSKA (reference sequence). The CDR3 has 16 residues. Trimming took 1 base from V and 5 from J; bases not matched to a gene: 6. This CDR3 is CSARGGLAGVSETQYF. For the CDR3, the DNA is TGCAGTGCTAGAGGGGGACTAGCGGGAGTCTCTGAGACCCAGTACTTC.